This paragraph reports one TCR beta chain. The sample belongs to a study of blood T cell repertoires in COVID-19. Study-level background: Whether acute or convalescent, the COVID-19 samples came from the United States, Italy and Spain.

J was trimmed by 6 bases and V by 1 base; bases with no gene match: 11. CDR3 length: 17 amino acids. CDR1 and CDR2 from the germline V gene are SGHRS and YFSETQ. Method: immunoSEQ multiplex PCR; TCRdb's copy keeps in-frame clones and lacks some. This sample has about 230,000 clones, with 70% to 90% found just once. The sample was peripheral blood. The clonotype originates from a man aged 50-59 years with COVID-19, enrolled during active disease. The rearrangement uses TRBV5-1 and TRBJ2-1; 9 bases line up with TRBD2. The CDR3 protein is CASSLMVAGAGVNEQFF. For the CDR3, the DNA is TGCGCCAGCAGCTTGATGGTAGCGGGAGCCGGAGTCAATGAGCAGTTCTTC.